Presented here are 12 T cell receptor beta chains from one specimen sequenced in a study of CD8 T cells in ankylosing spondylitis. For these TCRs, the target antigens are not known. Notes on the study in general: Ankylosing spondylitis blood appeared to carry a characteristic TCR beta motif of fewer than 10 highly homologous variants.

TCRdb itself ran the 5' RACE reads through MiXCR, one entry per CDR3 protein. The profile shows around 770,000 distinct CDR3 sequences, under 20% of them singletons. The sample taken for sequencing was blood, either unsorted or a sorted T cell fraction (not recorded which). The receptors come from a male donor with ankylosing spondylitis.

This clonotype was found many times. The CDR3 protein is CASSSSGDRATGELFF. In DNA form, the CDR3 reads TGTGCCAGCTCCTCCTCAGGGGACAGAGCCACCGGGGAGCTGTTTTTT. This rearrangement joins TRBV18 to TRBJ2-2; TRBD1 agrees at 7 bases. Germline V lookup: CDR1 KGHSH, CDR2 LQKENI. With V trimmed by 6 bases and J by 4 bases, 11 bases remained unmatched. The CDR3 is 16 amino acids.

This clonotype came up a few times. A junction end diverges from the germline sequence, so it may reflect a read error. The chain has TRBV4-1 and TRBJ2-2; TRBD2 is a possible D gene (6 bases). CDR3 length: 16 amino acids. Germline CDR1 MGHRA, CDR2 YSYEKL. The CDR3 DNA reads as TGCGCCAGCAGCAAAGAGAGCGCGGGGAAAACCGGGGAGCTGTTTTTT. This translates into CASSKESAGKTGELFF.

This clonotype showed up just a few times. The chain combines TRBV2 with TRBJ2-3; D remains ambiguous. The V end lost 4 bases, the J end lost 6 bases, and 11 bases lay between the germline ends. Germline-derived CDR1 and CDR2 are SNHLY and FYNNEI. The CDR3 extends over 13 amino acids. The CDR3 loop reads CASSVVPRDTQYF. CDR3 DNA: TGTGCCAGCAGTGTTGTCCCGCGGGATACGCAGTATTTT.

This chain links TRBV7-3 with TRBJ2-3; D is possibly TRBD2 (7 bases). CDR3 length equals 16 residues. Germline assignment: CDR1 SGHTA and CDR2 FQGTGA. V was clipped by 5 bases and J by 2 bases, with 17 bases between them. CDR3 DNA: TGTGCCAGCAGCCCTAGCCTAGGGGGGGACACAGATACGCAGTATTTT. Translation: CASSPSLGGDTDTQYF.

This clonotype came up a few times. CDR3 region: CASSLGTSGNTDTQYF. CDR3 coding DNA: TGCGCCAGCAGCTTGGGGACTAGCGGAAACACAGATACGCAGTATTTT. J is TRBJ2-3 and V is TRBV5-1; 10 nucleotides match TRBD2. Germline CDR1 is SGHRS and CDR2 is YFSETQ. The ends lost 0 bases at V and 2 bases at J; junction bases unmatched: 3. The CDR3 has 16 residues.

The chain links TRBV18 to TRBJ1-5, with a possible D match to TRBD1 (6 bases). There are 15 residues in the CDR3. Germline V gene sequence: CDR1 KGHSH, CDR2 LQKENI. V lost 4 bases and J 2 bases, leaving 12 bases between the germline ends. CDR3 region: CASSRQALGNQPQHF. DNA for the CDR3: TGTGCCAGCTCACGACAGGCTTTGGGCAATCAGCCCCAGCATTTT. Full variable domain (outside the CDR3, taken from reference TRBV18 and TRBJ1-5): NAGVMQNPRHLVRRRGQEARLRCSPMKGHSHVYWYRQLPEEGLKFMVYLQKENIIDESGMPKERFSAEFPKEGPSILRIQQVVRGDSAAYFCASSRQALGNQPQHFGDGTRLSIL.

This clonotype was found once. The rearrangement links TRBV15 to TRBJ2-5; 15 nucleotides match TRBD2. The CDR3 runs 16 residues. V was pared by 5 bases and J by 4 bases, with 5 bases of the junction left unmatched. CDR1 is LNHNV and CDR2 is YYDKDF in the germline V gene (reference sequence). The CDR3 DNA sequence: TGTGCCACCAGCGGGGGACTAGCGGGAGGCGGAGAGACCCAGTACTTC. It specifies CATSGGLAGGGETQYF.

This clonotype was seen a few times. Sequence at one end of the junction differs from germline and may be a read error. This chain joins TRBV20-1 and TRBJ2-7, with D tentatively TRBD2 (5 bases). This CDR3 contains 15 residues. Germline loops: CDR1 DFQATT, CDR2 SNEGSKA (reference sequence). DNA of the CDR3: TGCAGTGCCAGAGGTCTAGCCTTGAGCTCCTACGAGCAGTACTTC. Its protein product is CSARGLALSSYEQYF.

The J gene is TRBJ1-2, the V gene TRBV20-1; 7 nucleotides align to TRBD1. With 6 bases clipped from V and 4 bases from J, the junction kept 8 bases outside the gene matches. Germline CDR1 is DFQATT and CDR2 is SNEGSKA (reference sequence). The CDR3 is 13 amino acids. CDR3 DNA sequence: TGCAGTGCGACAGACAGGGAGGGCTATGGCTACACCTTC. Protein sequence: CSATDREGYGYTF.

The V gene is TRBV10-2, the J gene TRBJ1-5, with 7 bases identical to TRBD1. CDR1 is WSHSY and CDR2 is SAAADI in the germline V gene. The CDR3 totals 24 residues. Trimming removed 6 bases from V and 2 bases from J; junction bases left unmatched: 34. The CDR3 loop is CASRGASSKYRGTGTAIGNQPQHF. CDR3 nucleotides: TGCGCCAGCAGGGGGGCTTCTTCTAAATACAGGGGAACCGGCACTGCAATAGGCAATCAGCCCCAGCATTTT.

The sample holds a few counts of this clonotype. This sequence joins TRBV12-3 or TRBV12-4 and TRBJ1-4; D may be TRBD1 (5 bases). Trimming shortened V by 3 bases and J by 6 bases, and 14 bases separated the two germline ends. CDR3 size: 15 residues. CDR3 region: CASSLEGQGYEKLFF. DNA of the CDR3: TGTGCCAGCAGTTTGGAAGGGCAGGGCTATGAAAAACTGTTTTTT.

The chain is built from TRBV29-1 and TRBJ1-2, with a possible D match to TRBD1 (5 bases). The ends were cut back, 6 bases at V and 8 bases at J, with 16 bases in the middle. CDR1 and CDR2 from the germline V gene are SQVTM and ANQGSEA. This CDR3 region has 12 residues. The CDR3 reads CSVEDRGRGYTF. The CDR3 DNA reads TGCAGCGTCGAGGACCGGGGACGGGGCTACACCTTC. Full variable domain (remainder filled in from reference TRBV29-1 and TRBJ1-2): SAVISQKPSRDICQRGTSLTIQCQVDSQVTMMFWYRQQPGQSLTLIATANQGSEATYESGFVIDKFPISRPNLTFSTLTVSNMSPEDSSIYLCSVEDRGRGYTFGSGTRLTVV.